The following is a T cell receptor (beta chain) sequence with its context. Here immunoSEQ multiplex PCR was the method, and the copy in TCRdb shows in-frame clones only, minus some. Among 200,000 or so clones listed, approximately 86% were seen once. Germline-derived CDR1 and CDR2 are MNHEY and SVGAGI. The CDR3 has 13 residues. V dropped 6 bases and J dropped 2 bases, with 8 bases sitting between them. This sample is part of a study of blood T cell repertoires in COVID-19. Turning to the study itself: The United States, Italy and Spain supplied acute and convalescent COVID-19 samples.

The V and J genes are TRBV6-5 and TRBJ1-5, with D uncertain. The source of this sequence is a man aged 55 to 70 with acute or convalescent COVID-19. Sample: peripheral blood. CDR3 sequence: CASRLGGNQPQHF. The CDR3 DNA reads TGTGCCAGCAGACTCGGGGGCAATCAGCCCCAGCATTTT.